This TCR beta chain derives from a study of identical twins. The table lists this clonotype with a few counts. TCRdb reprocessed the 5' RACE reads via MiXCR and lists one record per CDR3 protein. The table shows around 290,000 distinct CDR3 sequences, with less than 9.5% occurring only once. This CDR3 has 16 amino acids. V lost 4 bases and J lost 0, with 13 bases in between. Germline V gives CDR1 LNHNV, CDR2 YYDKDF (reference sequence). The same sample was also used in a study of yellow fever vaccine responses in identical twins.

This chain connects TRBV15 to TRBJ2-1, with D tentatively TRBD1 (5 bases). This receptor was taken from a woman under 30 in good health. Sequenced sample: CD8+ T cells sorted from blood. Written as DNA, the CDR3 is TGTGCCACCAGCAAAGAAAGACAGAGCTCCTACAATGAGCAGTTCTTC. Its protein product is CATSKERQSSYNEQFF.